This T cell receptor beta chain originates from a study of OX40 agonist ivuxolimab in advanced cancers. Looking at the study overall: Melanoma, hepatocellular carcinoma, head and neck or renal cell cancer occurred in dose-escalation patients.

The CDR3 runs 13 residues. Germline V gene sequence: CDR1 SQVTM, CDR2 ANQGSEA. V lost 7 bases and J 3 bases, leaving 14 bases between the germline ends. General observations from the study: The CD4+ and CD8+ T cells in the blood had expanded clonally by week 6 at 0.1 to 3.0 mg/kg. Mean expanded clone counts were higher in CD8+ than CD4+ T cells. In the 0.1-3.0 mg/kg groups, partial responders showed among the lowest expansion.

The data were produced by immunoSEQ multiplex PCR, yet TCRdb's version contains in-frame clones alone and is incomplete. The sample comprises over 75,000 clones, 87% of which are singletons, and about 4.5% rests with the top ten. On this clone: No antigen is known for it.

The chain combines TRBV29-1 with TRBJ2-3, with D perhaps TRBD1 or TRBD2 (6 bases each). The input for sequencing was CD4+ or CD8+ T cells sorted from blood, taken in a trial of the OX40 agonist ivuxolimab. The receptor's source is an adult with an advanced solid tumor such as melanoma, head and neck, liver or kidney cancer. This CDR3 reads CSATGADTDTQYF. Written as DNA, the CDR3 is TGCAGCGCCACGGGGGCGGATACAGATACGCAGTATTTT.